Shown below are 18 T cell receptor beta chains from a single sample sequenced in a study of blood T cell repertoires in COVID-19. Data came from immunoSEQ multiplex PCR; TCRdb stores just in-frame clones and leaves some out. The table includes under 250,000 clones, 82% detected once. The sample comprised peripheral blood. These receptors were collected from a woman aged 40 to 50 with acute or convalescent COVID-19.

This clone was counted between two and nine times. The chain links TRBV27 to TRBJ1-2; 8 bases are shared with TRBD1. Germline CDR1 and CDR2: MNHEY and SMNVEV (reference sequence). V lost 7 bases to trimming and J lost 6 bases; unmatched junction nucleotides: 10. The CDR3 is 14 amino acids. The chain's CDR3 is CASTSGQGTHGYTF. CDR3 nucleotide sequence: TGTGCCAGCACGTCCGGACAGGGTACGCATGGCTACACCTTC.

V and J are TRBV6-5 and TRBJ2-3; TRBD1 matches at 8 bases. Germline trimming cut 6 bases from V and 2 bases from J; bases unmatched to any gene: 7. The CDR3 has 15 amino acids. Germline V gives CDR1 MNHEY, CDR2 SVGAGI. The CDR3 here is CASSLDRVATDTQYF. In nucleotides, the CDR3 is TGTGCCAGCAGCCTGGACAGGGTTGCCACAGATACGCAGTATTTT.

The chain couples TRBV2 to TRBJ2-4; 10 nucleotides agree with TRBD1. Per germline, CDR1 SNHLY and CDR2 FYNNEI. The length of the CDR3 is 15 residues. Losses at the gene ends were 2 bases for V and 8 bases for J; bases not matched to a gene: 6. The CDR3 protein is CASSESGTGVHIQYF. The CDR3 region has the DNA TGTGCCAGCAGTGAAAGCGGGACAGGGGTGCACATTCAGTACTTC. Using reference TRBV2 and TRBJ2-4 for the parts outside the CDR3, the full variable domain is EPEVTQTPSHQVTQMGQEVILRCVPISNHLYFYWYRQILGQKVEFLVSFYNNEISEKSEIFDDQFSVERPDGSNFTLKIRSTKLEDSAMYFCASSESGTGVHIQYFGAGTRLSVL.

The rearrangement joins TRBV9 to TRBJ2-1, with 8 bases lining up with TRBD2. Per the germline V gene, CDR1 is SGDLS and CDR2 is YYNGEE. V gave up 4 bases and J gave up 1 base; unmatched junction bases: 7. The length of the CDR3 is 16 residues. The CDR3, as DNA: TGTGCCAGCAGCCCGTTTACTAGCGGATCCTACAATGAGCAGTTCTTC. This translates into CASSPFTSGSYNEQFF.

The CDR3 sequence is CASSHTTGTDTDTQYF. Here the CDR3 DNA reads TGTGCCAGCAGCCATACGACCGGGACAGACACAGATACGCAGTATTTT. The chain links TRBV5-5 to TRBJ2-3; 7 bases match TRBD1. Trimming cost V 4 bases and J 2 bases; bases outside gene matches: 10. Germline CDR1 and CDR2: SGHKS and YYEKEE (reference sequence). The CDR3 is made up of 16 amino acids. Filled out from reference TRBV5-5 and TRBJ2-3, the complete variable domain reads DAGVTQSPTHLIKTRGQQVTLRCSPISGHKSVSWYQQVLGQGPQFIFQYYEKEERGRGNFPDRFSARQFPNYSSELNVNALLLGDSALYLCASSHTTGTDTDTQYFGPGTRLTVL.

The rearrangement uses TRBV4-1 and TRBJ2-4; D is possibly TRBD2 (6 bases). V lost 2 bases and J lost 6, with 8 bases in between. The CDR3 totals 13 residues. The germline V gene encodes CDR1 MGHRA and CDR2 YSYEKL. This CDR3 reads CASSQRGGNIQYF. CDR3 nucleotide sequence: TGCGCCAGCAGCCAAAGGGGAGGAAACATTCAGTACTTC.

The chain recombines TRBV7-9 with TRBJ2-3; TRBD1 matches at 10 bases. This CDR3 is built from 14 residues. Germline V CDR1 and CDR2: SEHNR, FQNEAQ (reference sequence). With 5 bases clipped from V and 5 bases from J, the junction kept 4 bases outside the gene matches. In nucleotides, the CDR3 is TGTGCCAGCAGCGACGGGACAGGGGAAGATACGCAGTATTTT. Its protein is CASSDGTGEDTQYF.

The gene calls are TRBV12-3 or TRBV12-4 and TRBJ2-7; TRBD1 might be the D (6 bases). The CDR3 is 12 residues long. The germline V and J ends were trimmed by 3 bases and 10 bases, with 13 bases remaining between them. In DNA form, the CDR3 reads TGTGCCAGCAGTTTGTTCACAGGGCCCCAGTACTTC. It encodes CASSLFTGPQYF.

The chain carries TRBV15 and TRBJ1-1; possibly TRBD1 for D (6 bases). The CDR3 runs to 16 residues. The V gene lost 0 bases and the J gene lost 1 base, with 12 bases spanning the gap. The germline V gene encodes CDR1 LNHNV and CDR2 YYDKDF (reference sequence). CDR3 bases: TGTGCCACCAGCAGAGAGCGGGGGGCGGCGAACACTGAAGCTTTCTTT. The encoded protein is CATSRERGAANTEAFF.

The chain carries TRBV7-2 and TRBJ2-7; no clear D gene. Germline V gene lookup returns CDR1 SGHTA and CDR2 FQGNSA. The V end lost 5 bases, the J end lost 2 bases, and 13 bases lay between the germline ends. This CDR3 has 14 amino acids. As DNA, the CDR3 is TGTGCCAGCAGCCGGAGTGGAGCCGCCTACGAGCAGTACTTC. Translating gives CASSRSGAAYEQYF.

This clone has just a few counts. The genes are TRBV27 and TRBJ1-2; no clear D. Trimming removed 0 bases from V and 4 bases from J, with 9 bases in between. The CDR3 spans 14 residues. Germline lookup yields CDR1 MNHEY and CDR2 SMNVEV (reference sequence). CDR3 sequence (DNA): TGTGCCAGCAGTTTATCGGTCACAAGCTATGGCTACACCTTC. Residues: CASSLSVTSYGYTF.

This clone has just one count. The CDR3 coding sequence is TGTGCCAGCAGCCAAAGCGGGGGATCCTACAATGAGCAGTTCTTC. This codes for CASSQSGGSYNEQFF. The J gene is TRBJ2-1, the V gene TRBV7-2; TRBD2 matches at 8 bases. Trimming removed 5 bases from V and 1 base from J; junction bases left unmatched: 4. The CDR3 is 15 amino acids. CDR1 is SGHTA and CDR2 is FQGNSA in the germline V gene.

The rearrangement joins TRBV5-3 to TRBJ1-1; TRBD1 aligns across 9 bases. TRBV5-3 carries the ORF label, with uncertain function. The CDR3 runs to 20 residues. V dropped 6 bases and J dropped 6; count of bases not matched to a gene: 27. CDR3 protein: CARTTPIRQGEPWDNPEAFF. CDR3 coding DNA: TGTGCCAGAACTACACCAATTAGACAGGGGGAGCCGTGGGACAACCCTGAAGCTTTCTTT.

V is TRBV4-3 and J is TRBJ2-3; tentatively, D is TRBD2 (6 bases). Looked up from germline, CDR1 is LGHNA and CDR2 is YSLEER. CDR3 length: 14 residues. V dropped 4 bases and J dropped 0 bases, with 8 bases sitting between them. CDR3 bases: TGCGCCAGCAGCCGAGCGGGCAGCACAGATACGCAGTATTTT. It specifies CASSRAGSTDTQYF.

This chain links TRBV4-3 with TRBJ2-1; TRBD2 aligns across 7 bases. J gave up 10 bases and V 1 base, and 7 bases lay outside the gene matches. The germline V gene has CDR1 LGHNA and CDR2 YSLEER. The CDR3 consists of 14 residues. The CDR3 DNA reads as TGCGCCAGCAGCCAAGCGCGGGAGAATCGGGAGCAGTTCTTC. Translating it yields CASSQARENREQFF.

The chain uses TRBV7-2 and TRBJ1-6; TRBD1 is a possible D gene (5 bases). The CDR3 extends over 15 amino acids. The germline CDR1 and CDR2 sequences are SGHTA and FQGNSA. Trimming removed 5 bases at V and 6 bases at J, with 14 bases between. CDR3 amino acids: CASSPSGGGNSPLHF. DNA of the CDR3: TGTGCCAGCAGCCCCAGTGGGGGGGGTAATTCACCCCTCCACTTT.

V gene TRBV29-1 combines with J gene TRBJ2-3; perhaps TRBD1 as D (6 bases). The V and J ends lost 3 bases and 0 bases respectively, with 13 bases between them. This CDR3 is built from 15 residues. The V gene's germline CDR1 is SQVTM and CDR2 ANQGSEA. The CDR3 protein is CSVERTVGSTDTQYF. In nucleotides, the CDR3 is TGCAGCGTTGAGCGGACAGTGGGTAGCACAGATACGCAGTATTTT.

This rearrangement joins TRBV5-6 to TRBJ1-4, with 9 bases lining up with TRBD1. The CDR3 extends over 15 amino acids. V trimming: 0 bases; J trimming: 4 bases; junction bases outside the gene matches: 1. CDR1 is SGHDT and CDR2 is YYEEEE in the germline V gene. The CDR3: CASSLVGQGNEKLFF. The DNA of the CDR3 is TGTGCCAGCAGCTTGGTGGGACAGGGTAATGAAAAACTGTTTTTT.